These 9 T cell receptor beta chains were sequenced from one sample in a study of shared clonotypes between healthy human individuals. Sequencing used immunoSEQ multiplex PCR; TCRdb keeps in-frame clones, though not all of them. The sample includes more than 1,200,000 clones, 97% to 99% of them seen just once. The sample comprised naive CD4+ T cells sorted from blood. Subset reported: CD45RA+ positively selected. Every receptor here comes from a man under 40 in good health.

The chain links TRBV7-9 to TRBJ1-1; D might be TRBD1 (6 bases). The V gene lost 6 bases and the J gene lost 6 bases, with 17 bases spanning the gap. Germline lookup yields CDR1 SEHNR and CDR2 FQNEAQ (reference sequence). This CDR3 contains 14 residues. The CDR3 loop reads CASSTVAGGPEAFF. CDR3 bases: TGTGCCAGCAGTACGGTCGCGGGGGGCCCTGAAGCTTTCTTT.

The rearrangement links TRBV7-2 to TRBJ2-2; 13 nucleotides align to TRBD2. Germline-derived CDR1 and CDR2 are SGHTA and FQGNSA. This CDR3 has 17 residues. J was trimmed by 6 bases and V by 2 bases; bases with no gene match: 6. Written as DNA, the CDR3 is TGTGCCAGCAGCTTACGGACTAGCGGGAGCGGGCCCGGGGAGCTGTTTTTT. It is translated as CASSLRTSGSGPGELFF.

This sequence joins TRBV5-4 and TRBJ2-5; 14 positions agree with TRBD2. Trimming took 4 bases from V and 7 from J; bases not matched to a gene: 6. The CDR3 spans 15 residues. Germline CDR1 is SGHNT and CDR2 is YYREEE (reference sequence). CDR3 nucleotides: TGTGCCAGCAGCCGCGGGACTAGCGGGAGCTGGACCCAGTACTTC. This sequence encodes CASSRGTSGSWTQYF.

The rearrangement links TRBV9 to TRBJ2-7, with D tentatively TRBD2 (6 bases). Between the trimmed V and J ends, which lost 4 bases and 6 bases, there was a span of 20 bases. This CDR3 is built from 15 residues. Germline V gene lookup returns CDR1 SGDLS and CDR2 YYNGEE. CDR3 loop: CASSPRASDVSEQYF. The CDR3 DNA reads as TGTGCCAGCAGCCCGAGGGCTAGCGACGTCTCCGAGCAGTACTTC.

V and J are TRBV29-1 and TRBJ1-2; perhaps TRBD1 as D (5 bases). The CDR3 is made up of 17 amino acids. Germline lookup yields CDR1 SQVTM and CDR2 ANQGSEA. Trimming stripped 6 bases from V and 0 bases from J, with 23 bases between. For the CDR3, the DNA is TGCAGCGTCATACGGGGGGGTGGCGCCTTAGCTAACTATGGCTACACCTTC. As protein: CSVIRGGGALANYGYTF.

The genes are TRBV29-1 and TRBJ2-7; D may be TRBD1 or TRBD2 (5 bases each). The CDR3 has 12 residues. Germline lookup yields CDR1 SQVTM and CDR2 ANQGSEA. Trimming cost V 4 bases and J 6 bases, with 13 bases left between them. CDR3 bases: TGCAGCGTTGGAGCACGAGGGACCGAGCAGTACTTC. Protein: CSVGARGTEQYF.

The rearrangement links TRBV14 to TRBJ2-1; D might be TRBD1 (6 bases). V was trimmed by 4 bases and J by 0 bases, leaving 16 bases between them. Germline V gene data show CDR1 as SGHDN and CDR2 as FVKESK. There are 17 residues in the CDR3. Here the CDR3 reads CASSPLVGARSYNEQFF. The CDR3 DNA is TGTGCCAGCAGCCCGTTGGTGGGGGCACGCTCCTACAATGAGCAGTTCTTC.

The CDR3 loop is CASSSRPSTSGEQYF. Written as DNA, the CDR3 is TGCGCCAGCAGCTCGAGGCCATCGACATCGGGGGAGCAGTACTTC. The chain carries TRBV5-1 and TRBJ2-7; weak D call: TRBD2 (5 bases). V gave up 3 bases and J gave up 7 bases, with 20 bases separating them. This CDR3 contains 15 residues. Germline loops: CDR1 SGHRS, CDR2 YFSETQ. Full variable domain (rest looked up from reference TRBV5-1 and TRBJ2-7): KAGVTQTPRYLIKTRGQQVTLSCSPISGHRSVSWYQQTPGQGLQFLFEYFSETQRNKGNFPGRFSGRQFSNSRSEMNVSTLELGDSALYLCASSSRPSTSGEQYFGPGTRLTVT.

Worth noting for this clone: Other DNA sequences of this sample code for an identical CDR3. The chain carries TRBV18 and TRBJ2-2, with D perhaps given as TRBD1 or TRBD2 (6 bases each). The ends were cut back, 3 bases at V and 5 bases at J, with 13 bases in the middle. Per the germline V gene, CDR1 is KGHSH and CDR2 is LQKENI. This CDR3 has 15 residues. The CDR3 loop is CASSPLTGGTGELFF. The CDR3 DNA follows: TGTGCCAGCTCACCCTTGACAGGAGGGACCGGGGAGCTGTTTTTT.